This is a list of T cell receptor beta chains from one sample in a study of T cells in localized non-small cell lung cancer. The protocol was immunoSEQ multiplex PCR, while the TCRdb copy is restricted to in-frame clones and leaves out a portion. Among 1,500 to 2,000 clones listed, approximately 20% were seen once. Sequenced material: normal lung tissue next to the tumor, taken before any cancer treatment. The receptor set was obtained from a female donor older than 55 with stage I lung adenocarcinoma. Both conserved end residues are part of each CDR3. A D gene is named only where the DNA matches it firmly. Only some rows state a clone size, as once, few, many or a class for expanded clones.

j_call clone_size v_call d_call cdr3_aa cdr3_nt
TRBJ2-5 few TRBV10-3 - CAISERNQETQYF TGTGCCATCAGTGAACGGAACCAAGAGACCCAGTACTTC
TRBJ2-7 - TRBV7-6 TRBD1 CASSLAPDRGPFYEQYF TGTGCCAGCAGCTTAGCCCCGGACAGGGGGCCTTTCTACGAGCAGTACTTC
TRBJ1-2 few TRBV11-3 TRBD1 CASSPDGQGSYGYTF TGTGCCAGCAGCCCGGATGGACAGGGCTCTTATGGCTACACCTTC
TRBJ1-1 - TRBV19 - CASRRSPRALNTEAFF TGTGCCAGTAGACGATCCCCCAGGGCTCTGAACACTGAAGCTTTCTTT
TRBJ1-6 - TRBV5-1 - CASSLSQSAGDSPLHF TGCGCCAGCAGCTTATCACAGTCGGCTGGGGATTCACCCCTCCACTTT
TRBJ2-3 few TRBV11-3 TRBD2 CASSLQVAGPDTQYF TGTGCCAGCAGCTTACAGGTAGCGGGACCAGATACGCAGTATTTT
TRBJ1-5 few TRBV11-3 - CASSATGWNQPQHF TGTGCCAGCAGCGCCACAGGGTGGAATCAGCCCCAGCATTTT
TRBJ1-5 medium-sized TRBV11-3 TRBD1 CASSSGRGQGQPQHF TGTGCCAGCAGCTCGGGAAGGGGGCAGGGTCAGCCCCAGCATTTT
TRBJ2-1 few TRBV12-5 TRBD2 CASGGLAGRDEQFF TGTGCCTCTGGGGGACTAGCGGGACGCGATGAGCAGTTCTTC
TRBJ1-1 few TRBV6-8 - CAISGQYTEAFF TGTGCCATCTCTGGACAGTACACTGAAGCTTTCTTT
TRBJ2-3 - TRBV11-3 TRBD1 CASRKVRGHADTQYF TGTGCCAGCAGGAAAGTTAGGGGGCACGCAGATACGCAGTATTTT
TRBJ1-1 medium-sized TRBV11-3 - CASSLWGVNTEAFF TGTGCCAGCAGCTTGTGGGGGGTGAACACTGAAGCTTTCTTT
TRBJ2-5 - TRBV4-1 - CASSSRLLETQYF TGCGCCAGCAGCTCTCGGCTGCTAGAGACCCAGTACTTC
TRBJ2-3 - TRBV18 - CASSPPSQNTQYF TGTGCCAGCTCACCCCCTTCACAGAATACGCAGTATTTT
TRBJ2-1 - TRBV6-8 TRBD2 CASRPAGGRYNEQFF TGTGCCAGCAGACCTGCGGGGGGGCGTTACAATGAGCAGTTCTTC
TRBJ2-1 few TRBV9 TRBD2 CASSLRTSGPEQFF TGTGCCAGCAGCCTCCGGACTAGCGGGCCCGAGCAGTTCTTC
TRBJ1-3 few TRBV6-8 - CASRTGLNSGNTIYF TGTGCCAGCAGGACGGGTTTAAACTCTGGAAACACCATATATTTT
TRBJ2-5 - TRBV30 - CAWSSGETQYF TGTGCCTGGAGTAGCGGTGAGACCCAGTACTTC
TRBJ1-1 few TRBV6-8 - CASSYSGRGMNTEAFF TGTGCCAGCAGTTACAGCGGGCGAGGAATGAACACTGAAGCTTTCTTT
TRBJ1-1 few TRBV6-7 - CASSQGAEAFF TGTGCCAGCAGCCAGGGAGCTGAAGCTTTCTTT
TRBJ2-4 - TRBV10-3 TRBD1 CAISESGTGGLAKNIQYF TGTGCCATCAGTGAGTCGGGCACAGGGGGATTAGCCAAAAACATTCAGTACTTC
TRBJ2-7 medium-sized TRBV9 - CASSGVTGKGSYEQYF TGTGCCAGCAGTGGGGTTACAGGGAAGGGTTCCTACGAGCAGTACTTC
TRBJ1-4 - TRBV11-3 - CASSLRPDGGEKLFF TGTGCCAGCAGCTTACGCCCGGATGGGGGTGAAAAACTGTTTTTT
TRBJ2-5 medium-sized TRBV9 - CASSFVGGPQETQYF TGTGCCAGCAGTTTCGTGGGGGGCCCACAAGAGACCCAGTACTTC
TRBJ2-7 medium-sized TRBV11-3 TRBD1 CASSELRQGGSYEQYF TGTGCCAGCAGCGAATTACGACAGGGCGGGTCCTACGAGCAGTACTTC
TRBJ1-1 - TRBV6-8 TRBD1 CASSYHGTANTEAFF TGTGCCAGCAGTTACCACGGGACAGCGAACACTGAAGCTTTCTTT
TRBJ1-6 - TRBV11-3 TRBD1 CASSLVDREGSPLHF TGTGCCAGCAGCTTGGTGGACAGGGAGGGATCACCCCTCCACTTT
TRBJ1-2 few TRBV9 TRBD1 CASSQGANYGYTF TGTGCCAGCAGCCAGGGGGCTAACTATGGCTACACCTTC
TRBJ1-1 - TRBV19 - CASSRDGGNTEAFF TGTGCCAGTAGTAGGGACGGGGGGAACACTGAAGCTTTCTTT
TRBJ2-2 few TRBV11-3 TRBD1 CASSGQGRSGELFF TGTGCCAGCAGCGGACAGGGACGGTCCGGGGAGCTGTTTTTT
TRBJ2-5 few TRBV11-3 TRBD1 CASSLSGQGIAETQYF TGTGCCAGCAGCTTAAGCGGACAGGGGATTGCAGAGACCCAGTACTTC
TRBJ1-4 few TRBV11-3 - CASSLIAGRRSEKLFF TGTGCCAGCAGCTTAATCGCGGGGAGGAGGAGTGAAAAACTGTTTTTT
TRBJ2-7 - TRBV19 TRBD2 CASSRGLAGASYEQYF TGTGCCAGTAGTAGGGGACTAGCGGGGGCATCCTACGAGCAGTACTTC
TRBJ1-2 few TRBV30 TRBD1 CAWRGQGVDGYTF TGTGCCTGGAGAGGGCAGGGGGTGGATGGCTACACCTTC
TRBJ1-4 few TRBV18 TRBD1 CASSRRQGATNEKLFF TGTGCCAGCTCACGTAGACAGGGCGCAACTAATGAAAAACTGTTTTTT
TRBJ2-7 - TRBV19 TRBD2 CASSILASGRGEQYF TGTGCCAGTAGTATCTTGGCTAGCGGAAGGGGCGAGCAGTACTTC
TRBJ2-3 large TRBV4-1 - CASSQMSQGDTQYF TGCGCCAGCAGCCAAATGTCTCAGGGAGATACGCAGTATTTT
TRBJ1-4 - TRBV5-1 TRBD1 CASSSRTGRNEKLFF TGCGCCAGCAGCTCCCGGACAGGCAGGAATGAAAAACTGTTTTTT
TRBJ2-5 few TRBV11-3 TRBD2 CASSGSGGGETQYF TGTGCCAGCAGCGGTAGCGGGGGAGGTGAGACCCAGTACTTC
TRBJ2-1 - TRBV6-8 - CASTKGSSYNEQFF TGTGCCAGCACCAAGGGTAGCTCCTACAATGAGCAGTTCTTC